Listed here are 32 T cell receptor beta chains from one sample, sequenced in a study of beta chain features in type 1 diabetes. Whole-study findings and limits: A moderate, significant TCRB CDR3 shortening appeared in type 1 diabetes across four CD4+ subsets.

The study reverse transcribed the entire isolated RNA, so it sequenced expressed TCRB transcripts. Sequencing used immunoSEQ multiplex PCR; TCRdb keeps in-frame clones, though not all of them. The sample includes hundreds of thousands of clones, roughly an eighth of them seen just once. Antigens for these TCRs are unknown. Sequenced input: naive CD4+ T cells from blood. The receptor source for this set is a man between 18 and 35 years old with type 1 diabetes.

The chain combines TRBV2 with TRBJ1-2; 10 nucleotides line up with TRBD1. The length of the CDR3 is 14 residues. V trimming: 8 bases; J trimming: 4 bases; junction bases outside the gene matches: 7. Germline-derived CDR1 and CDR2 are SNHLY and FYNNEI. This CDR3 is CASRGQGESYGYTF. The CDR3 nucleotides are TGTGCCAGCCGTGGACAGGGGGAGTCCTATGGCTACACCTTC. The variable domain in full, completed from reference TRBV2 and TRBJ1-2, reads EPEVTQTPSHQVTQMGQEVILRCVPISNHLYFYWYRQILGQKVEFLVSFYNNEISEKSEIFDDQFSVERPDGSNFTLKIRSTKLEDSAMYFCASRGQGESYGYTFGSGTRLTVV.

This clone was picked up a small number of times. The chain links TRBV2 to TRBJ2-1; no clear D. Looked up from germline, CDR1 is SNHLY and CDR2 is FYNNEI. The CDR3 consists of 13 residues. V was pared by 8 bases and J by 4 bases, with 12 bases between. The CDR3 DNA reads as TGTGCCAGCGTCTGGGCGGATTACAATGAGCAGTTCTTC. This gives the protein CASVWADYNEQFF.

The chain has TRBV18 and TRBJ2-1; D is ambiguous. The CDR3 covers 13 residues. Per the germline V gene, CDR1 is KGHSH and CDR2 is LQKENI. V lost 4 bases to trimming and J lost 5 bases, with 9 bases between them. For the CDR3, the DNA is TGTGCCAGCTCACGCGACCCTCACAATGAGCAGTTCTTC. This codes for CASSRDPHNEQFF.

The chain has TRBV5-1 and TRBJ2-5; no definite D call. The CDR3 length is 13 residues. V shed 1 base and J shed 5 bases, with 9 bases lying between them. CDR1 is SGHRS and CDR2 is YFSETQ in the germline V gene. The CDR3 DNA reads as TGCGCCAGCAGCTTGTGGGTGGAGGAGACCCAGTACTTC. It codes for CASSLWVEETQYF.

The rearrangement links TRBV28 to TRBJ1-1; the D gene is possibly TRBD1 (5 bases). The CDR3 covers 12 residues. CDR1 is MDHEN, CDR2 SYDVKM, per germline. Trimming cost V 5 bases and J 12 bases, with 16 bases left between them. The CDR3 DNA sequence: TGTGCCAGCAGTAGCACAGGTCTGGGAACTTTCTTT. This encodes CASSSTGLGTFF.

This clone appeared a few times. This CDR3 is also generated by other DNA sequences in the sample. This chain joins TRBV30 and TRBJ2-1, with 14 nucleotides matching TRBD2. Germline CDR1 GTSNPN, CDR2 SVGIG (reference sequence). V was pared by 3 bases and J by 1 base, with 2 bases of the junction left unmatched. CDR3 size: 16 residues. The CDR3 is CAWRGTSGSSYNEQFF. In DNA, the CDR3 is TGTGCCTGGAGGGGGACTAGCGGGAGTTCCTACAATGAGCAGTTCTTC. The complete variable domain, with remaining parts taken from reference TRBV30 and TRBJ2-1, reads SQTIHQWPATLVQPVGSPLSLECTVEGTSNPNLYWYRQAAGRGLQLLFYSVGIGQISSEVPQNLSASRPQDRQFILSSKKLLLSDSGFYLCAWRGTSGSSYNEQFFGPGTRLTVL.

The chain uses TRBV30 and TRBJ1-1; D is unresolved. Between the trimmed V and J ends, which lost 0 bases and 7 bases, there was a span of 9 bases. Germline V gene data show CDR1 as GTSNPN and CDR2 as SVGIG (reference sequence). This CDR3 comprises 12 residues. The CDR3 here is CAWSVGTHEAFF. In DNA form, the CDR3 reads TGTGCCTGGAGTGTAGGAACCCATGAAGCTTTCTTT.

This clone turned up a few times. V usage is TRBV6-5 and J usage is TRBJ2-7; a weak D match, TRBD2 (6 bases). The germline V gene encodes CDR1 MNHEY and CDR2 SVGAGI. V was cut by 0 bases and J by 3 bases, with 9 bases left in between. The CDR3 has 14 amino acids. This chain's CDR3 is CASSYSGGNYEQYF. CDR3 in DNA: TGTGCCAGCAGTTACTCGGGAGGCAACTACGAGCAGTACTTC.

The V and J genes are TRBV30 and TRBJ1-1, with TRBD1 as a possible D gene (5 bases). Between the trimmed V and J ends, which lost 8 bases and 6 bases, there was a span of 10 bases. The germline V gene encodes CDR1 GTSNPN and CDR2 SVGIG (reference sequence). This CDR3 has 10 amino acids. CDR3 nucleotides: TGTGCCCTGGGGGGGGCTGAAGCTTTCTTT. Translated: CALGGAEAFF.

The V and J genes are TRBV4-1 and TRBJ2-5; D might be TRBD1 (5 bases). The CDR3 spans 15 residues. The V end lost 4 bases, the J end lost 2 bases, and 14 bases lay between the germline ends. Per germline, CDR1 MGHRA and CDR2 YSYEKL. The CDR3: CASSPQPTEQETQYF. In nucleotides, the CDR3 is TGCGCCAGCAGCCCCCAACCGACAGAGCAAGAGACCCAGTACTTC.

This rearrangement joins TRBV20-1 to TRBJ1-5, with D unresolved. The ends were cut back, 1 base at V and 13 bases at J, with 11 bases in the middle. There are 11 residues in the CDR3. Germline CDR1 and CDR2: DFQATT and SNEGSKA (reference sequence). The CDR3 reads CSARGAAGQHF. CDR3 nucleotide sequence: TGCAGTGCTAGAGGGGCGGCGGGGCAGCATTTT.

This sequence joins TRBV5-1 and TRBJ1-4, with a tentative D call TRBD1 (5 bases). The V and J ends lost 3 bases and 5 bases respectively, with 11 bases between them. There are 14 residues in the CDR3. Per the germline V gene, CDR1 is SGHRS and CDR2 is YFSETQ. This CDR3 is CASSSGRENEKLFF. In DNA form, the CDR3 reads TGCGCCAGCAGCTCCGGCAGGGAGAATGAAAAACTGTTTTTT.

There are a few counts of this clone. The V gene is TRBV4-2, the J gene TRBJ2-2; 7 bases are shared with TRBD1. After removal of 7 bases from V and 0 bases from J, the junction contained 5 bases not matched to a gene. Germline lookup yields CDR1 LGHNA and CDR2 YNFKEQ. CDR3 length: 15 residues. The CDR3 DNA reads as TGTGCCAGCACCCGGGACAGCTCGAACACCGGGGAGCTGTTTTTT. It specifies CASTRDSSNTGELFF.

The CDR3, as DNA: TGTGCCAGCAGGAAGGTGCCGGGGACCCCGTTGGAGCAGTACTTC. Amino acid sequence: CASRKVPGTPLEQYF. The chain carries TRBV2 and TRBJ2-7; D possibly matches TRBD1 or TRBD2 (5 bases each). Germline CDR1 is SNHLY and CDR2 is FYNNEI. The V gene lost 6 bases and the J gene lost 7 bases, with 22 bases spanning the gap. The CDR3 runs to 15 residues.

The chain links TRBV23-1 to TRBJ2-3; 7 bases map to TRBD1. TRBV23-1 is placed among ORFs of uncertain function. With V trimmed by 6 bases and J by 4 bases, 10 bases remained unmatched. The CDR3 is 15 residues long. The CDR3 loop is CASSHGQVGADTQYF. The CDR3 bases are TGCGCCAGCAGCCACGGACAGGTAGGAGCAGATACGCAGTATTTT.

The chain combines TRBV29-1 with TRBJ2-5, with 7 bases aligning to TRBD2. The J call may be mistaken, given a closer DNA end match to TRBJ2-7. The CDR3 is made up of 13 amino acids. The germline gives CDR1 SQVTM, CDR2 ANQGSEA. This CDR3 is CSVGGEGSYEQYF. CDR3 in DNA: TGCAGCGTTGGAGGGGAGGGCAGTTACGAGCAGTACTTC.

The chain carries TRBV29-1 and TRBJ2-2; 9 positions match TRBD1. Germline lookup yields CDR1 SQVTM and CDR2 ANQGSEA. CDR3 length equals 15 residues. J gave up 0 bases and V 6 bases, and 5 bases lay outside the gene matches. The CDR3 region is CSVGGQGSNTGELFF. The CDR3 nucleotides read TGCAGCGTAGGGGGACAGGGATCGAACACCGGGGAGCTGTTTTTT.

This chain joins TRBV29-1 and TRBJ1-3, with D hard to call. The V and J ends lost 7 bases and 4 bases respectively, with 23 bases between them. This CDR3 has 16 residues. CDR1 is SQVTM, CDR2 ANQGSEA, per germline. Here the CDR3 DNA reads TGCAGCGCCCTCGAGCCTCTGGCTCAAGACGGAAACACCATATATTTT. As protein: CSALEPLAQDGNTIYF.

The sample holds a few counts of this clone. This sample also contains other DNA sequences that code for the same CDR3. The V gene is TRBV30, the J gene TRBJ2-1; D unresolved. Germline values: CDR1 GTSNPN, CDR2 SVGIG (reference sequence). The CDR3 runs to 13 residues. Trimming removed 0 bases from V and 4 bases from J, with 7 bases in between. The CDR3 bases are TGTGCCTGGAGTGTACTTGAATACAATGAGCAGTTCTTC. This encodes CAWSVLEYNEQFF.

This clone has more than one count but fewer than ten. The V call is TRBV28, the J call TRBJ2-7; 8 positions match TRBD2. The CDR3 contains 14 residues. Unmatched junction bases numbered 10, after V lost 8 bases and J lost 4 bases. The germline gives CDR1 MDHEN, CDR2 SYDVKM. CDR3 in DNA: TGTGCCAGCGTTGCGGGGGGTACGGCTTACGAGCAGTACTTC. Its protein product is CASVAGGTAYEQYF.

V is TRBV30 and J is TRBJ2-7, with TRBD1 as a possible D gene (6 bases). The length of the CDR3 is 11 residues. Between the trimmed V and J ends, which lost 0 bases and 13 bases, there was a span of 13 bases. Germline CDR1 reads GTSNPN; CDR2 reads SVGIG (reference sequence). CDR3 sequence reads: CAWSVGTSIYF. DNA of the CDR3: TGTGCCTGGAGTGTTGGGACATCAATTTACTTC.

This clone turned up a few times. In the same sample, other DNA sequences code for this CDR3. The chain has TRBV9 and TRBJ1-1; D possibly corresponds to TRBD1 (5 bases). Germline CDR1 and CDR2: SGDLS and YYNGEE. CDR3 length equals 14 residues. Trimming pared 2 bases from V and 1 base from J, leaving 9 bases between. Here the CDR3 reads CASSVGTANTEAFF. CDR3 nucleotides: TGTGCCAGCAGCGTCGGGACGGCGAACACTGAAGCTTTCTTT.

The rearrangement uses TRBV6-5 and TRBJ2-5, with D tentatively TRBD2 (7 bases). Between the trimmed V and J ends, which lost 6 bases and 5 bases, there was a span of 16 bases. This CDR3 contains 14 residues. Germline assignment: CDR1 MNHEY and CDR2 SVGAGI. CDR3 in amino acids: CASSQGWEGETQYF. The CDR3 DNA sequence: TGTGCCAGCAGCCAGGGGTGGGAGGGGGAGACCCAGTACTTC.

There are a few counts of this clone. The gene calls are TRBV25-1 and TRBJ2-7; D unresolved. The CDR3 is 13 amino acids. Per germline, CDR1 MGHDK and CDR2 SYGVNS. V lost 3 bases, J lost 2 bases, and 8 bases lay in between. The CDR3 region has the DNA TGTGCCAGCAGTGACCGAGGACCCTACGAGCAGTACTTC. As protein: CASSDRGPYEQYF.

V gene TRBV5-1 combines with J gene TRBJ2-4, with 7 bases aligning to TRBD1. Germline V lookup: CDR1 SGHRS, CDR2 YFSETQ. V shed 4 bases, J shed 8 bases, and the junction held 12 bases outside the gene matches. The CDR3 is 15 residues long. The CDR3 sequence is CASSRARQGRHIQYF. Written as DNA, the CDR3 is TGCGCCAGCAGCCGGGCCCGACAGGGCAGGCACATTCAGTACTTC.

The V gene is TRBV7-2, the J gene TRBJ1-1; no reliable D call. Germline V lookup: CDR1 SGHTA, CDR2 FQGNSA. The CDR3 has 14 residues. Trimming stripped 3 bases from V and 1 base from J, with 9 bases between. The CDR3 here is CASSFDPGNTEAFF. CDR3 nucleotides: TGTGCCAGCAGCTTCGATCCCGGGAACACTGAAGCTTTCTTT.

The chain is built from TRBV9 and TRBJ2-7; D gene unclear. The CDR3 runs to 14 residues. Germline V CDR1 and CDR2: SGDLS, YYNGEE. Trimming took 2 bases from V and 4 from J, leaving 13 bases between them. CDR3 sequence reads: CASSVGDQRYEQYF. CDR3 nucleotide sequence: TGTGCCAGCAGCGTCGGAGACCAAAGGTACGAGCAGTACTTC.

The CDR3 here is CSVDLRQGKTTGYTF. For the CDR3, the DNA is TGCAGCGTTGACCTAAGACAGGGTAAAACGACTGGCTACACCTTC. The rearrangement uses TRBV29-1 and TRBJ1-2, with 7 bases that match TRBD1. This CDR3 comprises 15 residues. V lost 3 bases, J lost 7 bases, and 14 bases stayed unmatched. Germline V CDR1 and CDR2: SQVTM, ANQGSEA.

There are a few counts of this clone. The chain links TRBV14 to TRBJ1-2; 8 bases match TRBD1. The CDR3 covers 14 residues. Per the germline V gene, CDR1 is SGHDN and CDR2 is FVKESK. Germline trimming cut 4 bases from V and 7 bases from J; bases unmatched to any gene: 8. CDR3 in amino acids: CASSLPGTGLGYTF. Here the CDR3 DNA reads TGTGCCAGCAGCCTTCCCGGGACAGGTCTTGGCTACACCTTC.

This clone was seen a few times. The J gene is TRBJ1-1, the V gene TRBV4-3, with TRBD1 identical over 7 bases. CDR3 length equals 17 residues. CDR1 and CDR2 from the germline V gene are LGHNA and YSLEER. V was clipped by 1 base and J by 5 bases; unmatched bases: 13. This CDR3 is CASSQATGFAEFTEAFF. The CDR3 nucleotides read TGCGCCAGCAGCCAAGCGACAGGGTTCGCGGAGTTTACTGAAGCTTTCTTT.

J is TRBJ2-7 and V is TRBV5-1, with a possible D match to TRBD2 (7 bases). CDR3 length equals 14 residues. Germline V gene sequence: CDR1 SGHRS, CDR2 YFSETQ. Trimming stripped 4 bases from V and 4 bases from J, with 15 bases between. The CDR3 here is CASSLPGGLYEQYF. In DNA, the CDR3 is TGCGCCAGCAGCCTCCCCGGGGGGCTGTACGAGCAGTACTTC.

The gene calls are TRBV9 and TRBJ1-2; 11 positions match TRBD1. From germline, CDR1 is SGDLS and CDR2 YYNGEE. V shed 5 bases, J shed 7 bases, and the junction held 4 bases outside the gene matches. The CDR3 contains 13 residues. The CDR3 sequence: CASSPGTGGGYTF. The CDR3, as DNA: TGTGCCAGCAGTCCTGGGACAGGGGGTGGCTACACCTTC.